Listed below are T cell receptor beta chains from one sample, sequenced in a study of blood T cell repertoires in COVID-19. Produced via immunoSEQ multiplex PCR; TCRdb's table is partial and in-frame only. This table has some 140,000 clones, over 75% appearing once. What was sequenced was peripheral blood. The receptor set was obtained from a man aged 55 to 70 with COVID-19, enrolled during active disease. The CDR3 runs from the conserved cysteine through the conserved F or W. A D gene is named only where the DNA matches it firmly. For some rows the clone size is stated as once, few or many, or as a class when expanded; others skip it.

J gene	clone size	D gene	V gene	CDR3 protein	CDR3 DNA
TRBJ1-4	-	-	TRBV5-5	CASSLTGHNEKLFF	TGTGCCAGCAGCTTAACAGGGCATAATGAAAAACTGTTTTTT
TRBJ1-5	-	-	TRBV7-2	CASSYLYSNQPQHF	TGTGCCAGCAGCTATCTCTATAGCAATCAGCCCCAGCATTTT
TRBJ2-1	-	TRBD1	TRBV19	CATSDRDEQFF	TGTGCCACCTCTGACAGGGATGAGCAGTTCTTC
TRBJ1-2	-	TRBD1	TRBV18	CASSRTGSYGYTF	TGTGCCAGCTCACGGACAGGATCCTATGGCTACACCTTC
TRBJ2-1	-	-	TRBV6-5	CASWSGLTNEQFF	TGTGCCAGCTGGAGCGGGCTCACCAATGAGCAGTTCTTC
TRBJ1-2	-	-	TRBV27	CASSLWGQGNGGYTF	TGTGCCAGCAGTTTATGGGGGCAGGGAAACGGAGGCTACACCTTC
TRBJ2-5	once	-	TRBV24-1	CATSDPVGQLQETQYF	TGTGCCACCAGTGACCCTGTGGGGCAGCTCCAAGAGACCCAGTACTTC
TRBJ2-7	-	-	TRBV28	CATNEQYF	TGTGCCACAAACGAGCAGTACTTC
TRBJ2-5	-	-	TRBV6-2/TRBV6-3	CASSLTGGETQYF	TGTGCCAGCAGTTTGACAGGTGGTGAGACCCAGTACTTC
TRBJ1-2	few	-	TRBV24-1	CATRDSYSGYTF	TGTGCCACCAGGGACAGCTACTCTGGCTACACCTTC
TRBJ2-7	-	TRBD2	TRBV5-5	CASSPPRGVVSYEQYF	TGTGCCAGTAGCCCCCCTCGGGGGGTTGTATCCTACGAGCAGTACTTC
TRBJ1-2	-	-	TRBV29-1	CSVDTVEGYTF	TGCAGCGTTGACACAGTCGAAGGCTACACCTTC
TRBJ1-4	-	-	TRBV6-5	CASSYGTPEKLFF	TGTGCCAGCAGTTACGGGACACCGGAAAAACTGTTTTTT
TRBJ1-2	-	-	TRBV28	CASSTGNLKGYTF	TGTGCCAGCAGTACAGGGAATCTGAAGGGCTACACCTTC
TRBJ1-1	-	-	TRBV6-2/TRBV6-3	CASSLLSDSRAFF	TGTGCCAGCAGTCTCCTTAGCGACTCGAGAGCTTTCTTT
TRBJ2-7	-	TRBD2	TRBV4-2	CASSQGPAGSYEQYF	TGTGCCAGCAGCCAAGGTCCAGCGGGGTCCTACGAGCAGTACTTC
TRBJ1-2	-	-	TRBV18	CASSPRSLDYGYTF	TGTGCCAGCTCACCACGGAGTCTGGACTATGGCTACACCTTC
TRBJ2-3	-	-	TRBV6-5	CASSIRGTDTQYF	TGTGCCAGCAGTATAAGAGGCACAGATACGCAGTATTTT
TRBJ2-2	-	-	TRBV7-3	CASSSHGSVGELFF	TGTGCCAGCAGCTCCCACGGGTCGGTCGGGGAGCTGTTTTTT
TRBJ1-3	-	-	TRBV28	CATARTGGTGNTIYF	TGTGCCACCGCCCGCACCGGGGGAACTGGAAACACCATATATTTT
TRBJ1-1	-	TRBD1	TRBV6-6	CASRGGLNTEAFF	TGTGCCAGCAGAGGGGGCTTGAACACTGAAGCTTTCTTT
TRBJ1-4	-	-	TRBV6-1	CASSEEAGAGKLFF	TGTGCCAGCAGTGAAGAGGCGGGGGCAGGAAAACTGTTTTTT
TRBJ1-1	few	-	TRBV13	CASSPKQGVEAFF	TGTGCCAGCAGCCCGAAACAGGGAGTAGAAGCTTTCTTT
TRBJ2-7	-	-	TRBV27	CASSLTQNSYEQYF	TGTGCCAGCAGTTTAACACAGAACTCCTACGAGCAGTACTTC
TRBJ1-2	-	-	TRBV6-5	CASSYSTGDQGGYTF	TGTGCCAGCAGTTACTCGACAGGTGACCAGGGTGGCTACACCTTC
TRBJ2-1	once	-	TRBV18	CASSNLPVSSYNEQFF	TGTGCCAGCTCAAACCTCCCGGTAAGCTCCTACAATGAGCAGTTCTTC
TRBJ2-1	-	TRBD2	TRBV27	CASKVAGGSYNEQFF	TGTGCCAGCAAAGTAGCGGGGGGCTCCTACAATGAGCAGTTCTTC
TRBJ1-1	-	TRBD1	TRBV14	CASSVPGQENTEAFF	TGTGCCAGCAGCGTACCGGGACAGGAGAACACTGAAGCTTTCTTT
TRBJ1-4	-	TRBD1	TRBV5-1	CASSLTGRNEKLFF	TGCGCCAGCAGTTTGACAGGGCGGAATGAAAAACTGTTTTTT
TRBJ2-7	-	-	TRBV3-1/TRBV3-2	CASSQGVGAPNPYEQYF	TGTGCCAGCAGCCAAGGGGTAGGGGCCCCGAATCCCTACGAGCAGTACTTC
TRBJ2-1	-	-	TRBV9	CASSVKQNNEQFF	TGTGCCAGCAGCGTAAAACAAAACAATGAGCAGTTCTTC
TRBJ1-1	few	-	TRBV6-5	CASSYRQGGRTEAFF	TGTGCCAGCAGTTACCGTCAGGGCGGGAGAACTGAAGCTTTCTTT
TRBJ2-5	-	TRBD2	TRBV7-2	CASSLEGLAGVQYF	TGTGCCAGCAGCTTAGAGGGACTAGCGGGAGTCCAGTACTTC
TRBJ2-1	-	-	TRBV15	CATSRDAGTYNEQFF	TGTGCCACCAGCAGAGACGCAGGGACCTACAATGAGCAGTTCTTC
TRBJ1-3	-	-	TRBV15	CATSRELSSSGNTIYF	TGTGCCACCAGCAGAGAGCTCAGTTCCTCTGGAAACACCATATATTTT
TRBJ2-5	-	-	TRBV11-3	CASSSHGLGAEETQYF	TGTGCCAGCAGCTCGCATGGCTTGGGAGCGGAAGAGACCCAGTACTTC
TRBJ2-6	-	TRBD2	TRBV2	CASTGGGLKSSGANVLTF	TGTGCCAGCACCGGGGGGGGTTTAAAGAGCTCTGGGGCCAACGTCCTGACTTTC
TRBJ1-1	-	-	TRBV3-1/TRBV3-2	CASSSGGRNTEAFF	TGTGCCAGCAGCTCCGGGGGTAGGAACACTGAAGCTTTCTTT
TRBJ1-1	-	-	TRBV5-1	CASRLGEENTEAFF	TGCGCCAGCAGATTGGGGGAGGAGAACACTGAAGCTTTCTTT
TRBJ1-1	-	-	TRBV6-5	CASMRTDMNTEAFF	TGTGCCAGCATGCGGACAGACATGAACACTGAAGCTTTCTTT